These 26 T cell receptor beta chains came from one sample sequenced in a study of naive and memory T cell subsets. Broader study findings: Naive repertoires, especially CD8, held a few larger clonotypes, possibly memory cells re-expressing CD45RA.

Both TRBC1 and TRBC2 were covered by a beta constant-region primer of two equimolar oligonucleotides. The ligated cDNA underwent four PCR rounds using SP2 and nested alpha and beta constant-region primers. TCRdb reprocessed the UMI-ligation and nested PCR reads with MiXCR, giving one entry per CDR3 protein. The data contain about 90,000 distinct CDR3 sequences, roughly 12% of them singletons. These receptors' targets are unknown. Sequenced input: naive CD4+ T cells from blood. The receptors here all came from a human donor in good health.

This clonotype was counted at least ten times. The chain links TRBV28 to TRBJ2-2, with 7 bases fitting TRBD2. The CDR3 covers 13 residues. The germline CDR1 and CDR2 sequences are MDHEN and SYDVKM. The CDR3 loop reads CAAGAPNTGELFF. The CDR3 nucleotides are TGTGCTGCGGGAGCGCCGAACACCGGGGAGCTGTTTTTT.

The table lists this clonotype with a count of one. The rearrangement uses TRBV28 and TRBJ2-5; 8 bases are shared with TRBD1. Per germline, CDR1 MDHEN and CDR2 SYDVKM. With 5 bases clipped from V and 3 bases from J, the junction kept 8 bases outside the gene matches. The CDR3 is 15 amino acids. CDR3 bases: TGTGCCAGCAGTGACCCCGGGACAGGAAAAGAGACCCAGTACTTC. It yields the protein CASSDPGTGKETQYF. Full variable domain (outside the CDR3, taken from reference TRBV28 and TRBJ2-5): DVKVTQSSRYLVKRTGEKVFLECVQDMDHENMFWYRQDPGLGLRLIYFSYDVKMKEKGDIPEGYSVSREKKERFSLILESASTNQTSMYLCASSDPGTGKETQYFGPGTRLLVL.

Ten or more counts support this clonotype. This chain connects TRBV2 to TRBJ2-1; D is ambiguous. Germline V gene data show CDR1 as SNHLY and CDR2 as FYNNEI. V lost 5 bases and J 1 base, leaving 0 bases between the germline ends. This CDR3 has 11 amino acids. The CDR3 nucleotides are TGTGCCAGCAGTTCCTACAATGAGCAGTTCTTC. This encodes CASSSYNEQFF. Combining the CDR3 with reference TRBV2 and TRBJ2-1 gives the whole variable domain EPEVTQTPSHQVTQMGQEVILRCVPISNHLYFYWYRQILGQKVEFLVSFYNNEISEKSEIFDDQFSVERPDGSNFTLKIRSTKLEDSAMYFCASSSYNEQFFGPGTRLTVL.

The V gene is TRBV4-2, the J gene TRBJ2-3; D unresolved. In germline, CDR1 is LGHNA, CDR2 YNFKEQ. The ends were cut back, 4 bases at V and 2 bases at J, with 10 bases in the middle. The CDR3 covers 14 residues. The CDR3 region has the DNA TGTGCCAGCAGCCCCCCGACTCACACAGATACGCAGTATTTT. Translating it yields CASSPPTHTDTQYF.

Turning to this clonotype: A single base separates this from a much larger clone, so it may be a read error. The gene calls are TRBV27 and TRBJ1-6; maybe TRBD1 (5 bases). This CDR3 comprises 15 residues. Germline loops: CDR1 MNHEY, CDR2 SMNVEV (reference sequence). Here the CDR3 reads CASSLSNRSNLPLHF. CDR3 DNA: TGTGCCAGCAGTTTATCGAACAGGAGTAATTTACCCCTCCACTTT.

The CDR3 reads CSAPPAGGSDTQYF. The CDR3 bases are TGCAGTGCCCCGCCAGCGGGAGGGTCAGATACGCAGTATTTT. The chain employs TRBV20-1 and TRBJ2-3; 10 bases align to TRBD2. The CDR3 has 14 amino acids. Germline V gene lookup returns CDR1 DFQATT and CDR2 SNEGSKA (reference sequence). The ends lost 6 bases at V and 4 bases at J; junction bases unmatched: 7.

This clonotype has only a few counts. This chain uses TRBV7-2 with TRBJ2-1; 9 bases match TRBD2. The CDR3 consists of 16 residues. V shed 5 bases and J 0 bases; nucleotides not matched to a gene: 5. Germline-derived CDR1 and CDR2 are SGHTA and FQGNSA. This chain's CDR3 is CASSPNSGSSYNEQFF. In nucleotides, the CDR3 is TGTGCCAGCAGCCCCAATAGCGGGAGCTCCTACAATGAGCAGTTCTTC.

This clonotype was detected only a few times. The genes are TRBV12-3 or TRBV12-4 and TRBJ2-3; 12 bases are a match to TRBD2. The junction had 5 bases not matched to a gene; V was cut back by 2 bases and J by 5 bases. This CDR3 is 16 amino acids long. The CDR3, as DNA: TGTGCCAGCAGTTTACTAGCGGGAGGGCTTGGAGATACGCAGTATTTT. Translation: CASSLLAGGLGDTQYF.

This clonotype occurred a few times. The V and J genes are TRBV7-9 and TRBJ2-2, with D tentatively TRBD2 (5 bases). The V end was cut by 5 bases, the J end by 1 base, with 11 bases between. The germline gives CDR1 SEHNR, CDR2 FQNEAQ (reference sequence). This CDR3 contains 15 residues. CDR3 protein: CASSPTRVNTGELFF. CDR3 nucleotide sequence: TGTGCCAGCAGCCCTACGAGGGTGAACACCGGGGAGCTGTTTTTT.

The sample holds a few counts of this clonotype. The gene calls are TRBV20-1 and TRBJ1-1; D is possibly TRBD1 (5 bases). CDR1 and CDR2 from the germline V gene are DFQATT and SNEGSKA (reference sequence). This CDR3 spans 14 amino acids. V lost 4 bases, J lost 0 bases, and 12 bases lay in between. DNA for the CDR3: TGCAGTGCTATTAACGGACAAATGAACACTGAAGCTTTCTTT. It yields the protein CSAINGQMNTEAFF.

This clonotype was seen more than once but under ten times. The chain links TRBV24-1 to TRBJ2-3; D assignment may be TRBD1 or TRBD2 (5 bases each). The germline gives CDR1 KGHDR, CDR2 SFDVKD. This CDR3 has 15 residues. The ends were cut back, 3 bases at V and 2 bases at J, with 11 bases in the middle. DNA of the CDR3: TGTGCCACCAGTGATCCCCGGGACCCCACAGATACGCAGTATTTT. Translation: CATSDPRDPTDTQYF.

This clonotype was found a few times. The rearrangement uses TRBV7-3 and TRBJ2-3; TRBD2 matches 7 bases. V was clipped by 4 bases and J by 4 bases; unmatched bases: 8. The CDR3 spans 15 residues. CDR1 and CDR2 (germline): SGHTA, FQGTGA. The chain's CDR3 is CASSSGGRMADTQYF. CDR3 nucleotide sequence: TGTGCCAGCAGCTCCGGCGGGAGAATGGCAGATACGCAGTATTTT.

J is TRBJ1-1 and V is TRBV28, with D maybe TRBD1 (6 bases). CDR1 is MDHEN, CDR2 SYDVKM, per germline. V lost 2 bases, J lost 7 bases, and 23 bases lay in between. The CDR3 runs 17 residues. CDR3 in amino acids: CASSLPHSTGGRVEAFF. The CDR3 DNA follows: TGTGCCAGCAGTTTACCCCACTCGACAGGCGGTAGGGTTGAAGCTTTCTTT.

This clonotype has a count of ten or more. The V and J genes are TRBV28 and TRBJ2-3, with 10 bases matching TRBD1. V dropped 3 bases and J dropped 6; count of bases not matched to a gene: 3. CDR1 is MDHEN, CDR2 SYDVKM, per germline. The CDR3 runs 14 residues. CDR3 coding DNA: TGTGCCAGCAGTTTGGGACAGGGGCGTGATACGCAGTATTTT. Translated: CASSLGQGRDTQYF. Drawing the rest from reference TRBV28 and TRBJ2-3, the complete variable domain is DVKVTQSSRYLVKRTGEKVFLECVQDMDHENMFWYRQDPGLGLRLIYFSYDVKMKEKGDIPEGYSVSREKKERFSLILESASTNQTSMYLCASSLGQGRDTQYFGPGTRLTVL.

This clonotype was recorded at least ten times. The V and J genes are TRBV29-1 and TRBJ2-7; D assignment may be TRBD1 or TRBD2 (5 bases each). CDR1 is SQVTM, CDR2 ANQGSEA, per germline. Trimming removed 6 bases from V and 5 bases from J, with 14 bases in between. The length of the CDR3 is 12 residues. The CDR3 spells CSVEGRKDEQYF. Written as DNA, the CDR3 is TGCAGCGTCGAGGGGCGGAAAGACGAGCAGTACTTC.

The CDR3 DNA is TGTGCCAGCAGCTCCCAATTTAGGTGGACTAACTATGGCTACACCTTC. It is translated as CASSSQFRWTNYGYTF. V and J are TRBV7-9 and TRBJ1-2; D is ambiguous. Germline assignment: CDR1 SEHNR and CDR2 FQNEAQ (reference sequence). The CDR3 runs to 16 residues. V shed 4 bases and J shed 0 bases, with 15 bases lying between them.

The chain has TRBV12-3 or TRBV12-4 and TRBJ2-1; 9 bases are a match to TRBD2. The CDR3 sequence is 15 residues long. J was trimmed by 13 bases and V by 3 bases; bases with no gene match: 13. CDR3 sequence reads: CASSFLAGPGAPQFF. The CDR3 DNA sequence: TGTGCCAGCAGTTTTCTAGCGGGACCCGGGGCCCCACAGTTCTTC.

This clonotype was counted a few times. This chain joins TRBV5-1 and TRBJ2-3, with TRBD1 matching over 9 bases. CDR1 is SGHRS and CDR2 is YFSETQ in the germline V gene. V lost 3 bases and J lost 5; bases outside the gene matches: 4. The CDR3 loop spans 14 amino acids. The CDR3 sequence is CASSYRTGEDTQYF. Here the CDR3 DNA reads TGCGCCAGCAGCTACCGGACAGGGGAAGATACGCAGTATTTT.

The DNA of the CDR3 is TGTGCCAGCAGCTTAAGGGCTAGCGGGGGTACCACTATTTACGAGCAGTACTTC. It encodes CASSLRASGGTTIYEQYF. J is TRBJ2-7 and V is TRBV7-6, with TRBD2 identical over 10 bases. CDR1 is SGHVS, CDR2 FNYEAQ, per germline. This CDR3 spans 18 amino acids. The junction had 14 bases not matched to a gene; V was cut back by 2 bases and J by 4 bases.

The table lists this clonotype with many counts. The chain couples TRBV18 to TRBJ2-1; D call uncertain. Germline V gene lookup returns CDR1 KGHSH and CDR2 LQKENI. Trimming shortened V by 0 bases and J by 2 bases, and 5 bases separated the two germline ends. The length of the CDR3 is 14 residues. The CDR3 protein is CASSPPRTYNEQFF. In DNA form, the CDR3 reads TGTGCCAGCTCACCACCTCGCACCTACAATGAGCAGTTCTTC. The whole variable domain, filled in from reference TRBV18 and TRBJ2-1, reads NAGVMQNPRHLVRRRGQEARLRCSPMKGHSHVYWYRQLPEEGLKFMVYLQKENIIDESGMPKERFSAEFPKEGPSILRIQQVVRGDSAAYFCASSPPRTYNEQFFGPGTRLTVL.

The gene calls are TRBV12-3 or TRBV12-4 and TRBJ2-5, with TRBD2 as a possible D gene (5 bases). The V gene lost 3 bases and the J gene lost 2 bases, with 10 bases spanning the gap. CDR3 length equals 14 residues. The chain's CDR3 is CASSFGPGQETQYF. The DNA of the CDR3 is TGTGCCAGCAGTTTCGGGCCGGGACAAGAGACCCAGTACTTC.

The table lists this clonotype with a few counts. The chain joins TRBV4-3 to TRBJ1-2; maybe TRBD1 (5 bases). In germline, CDR1 is LGHNA, CDR2 YSLEER. This CDR3 is built from 15 residues. V was shortened by 1 base and J by 8 bases, with 17 bases between the two germline ends. In DNA, the CDR3 is TGCGCCAGCAGCCAAGCGGGCGGGGCCCCTGGGGGCTACACCTTC. Residues: CASSQAGGAPGGYTF.

This clonotype showed up just a few times. The J gene is TRBJ1-5, the V gene TRBV6-2 or TRBV6-3; D is uncertain. This CDR3 region has 14 residues. V lost 6 bases and J lost 7, with 16 bases in between. Per germline, CDR1 MNHEY and CDR2 SVGEGT. The CDR3 here is CASRNWVSGQPQHF. The CDR3 bases are TGTGCCAGCAGGAACTGGGTAAGCGGGCAGCCCCAGCATTTT.

This clonotype turned up a few times. The chain is built from TRBV2 and TRBJ1-3, with TRBD1 as a possible D gene (6 bases). Germline CDR1 reads SNHLY; CDR2 reads FYNNEI. V gave up 8 bases and J gave up 1 base, with 18 bases separating them. The CDR3 loop spans 16 amino acids. CDR3 sequence reads: CASAVEGGISGNTIYF. For the CDR3, the DNA is TGTGCCAGCGCGGTTGAGGGGGGGATATCTGGAAACACCATATATTTT. The variable domain in full, completed from reference TRBV2 and TRBJ1-3, reads EPEVTQTPSHQVTQMGQEVILRCVPISNHLYFYWYRQILGQKVEFLVSFYNNEISEKSEIFDDQFSVERPDGSNFTLKIRSTKLEDSAMYFCASAVEGGISGNTIYFGEGSWLTVV.

The CDR3 coding sequence is TGTGCCACCAGCACGGACTTAACCGCCTACGAGCAGTACTTC. Translated: CATSTDLTAYEQYF. The chain combines TRBV15 with TRBJ2-7; possible D gene TRBD2, 5 bases. V was clipped by 4 bases and J by 2 bases, with 12 bases between them. The germline gives CDR1 LNHNV, CDR2 YYDKDF (reference sequence). The CDR3 extends over 14 amino acids.

This clonotype was counted between two and nine times. The rearrangement uses TRBV7-9 and TRBJ2-5; D gene unclear. The germline V gene has CDR1 SEHNR and CDR2 FQNEAQ (reference sequence). The V end lost 2 bases, the J end lost 5 bases, and 3 bases lay between the germline ends. CDR3 length: 11 amino acids. The CDR3 is CASSLFETQYF. CDR3 DNA sequence: TGTGCCAGCAGCTTATTCGAGACCCAGTACTTC.